This T cell receptor beta chain was recovered during a study of T cell repertoires in cytomegalovirus infection. Whole-study context: Public signatures in TCR beta pointed to CMV infection and matching HLA type.

Broader study findings: The ex vivo response showed dominance by HLA-C-restricted CMV-specific TCR beta clonotypes. Pooled public TCR beta family frequency picked out CMV carriers with the relevant HLA.

This CDR3 spans 15 amino acids. Trimming removed 3 bases at V and 2 bases at J, with 13 bases between. TCRdb re-called the reads with MiXCR, one entry per CDR3 protein. Counted here are some 350,000 distinct CDR3 sequences, 15% to 20% occurring once; the ten biggest clones make up approximately 8%. This clonotype was picked up a small number of times. Its target is not known. The rearrangement links TRBV12-3 or TRBV12-4 to TRBJ2-5; either TRBD1 or TRBD2 may supply D (5 bases each). This sequence originates from a human donor in good health (CMV status not recorded). Some clones in this sample may be carry-over from other donors' samples. Sequencing was carried out using PBMCs. Here the CDR3 reads CASSFDGTVQETQYF. The CDR3 DNA sequence: TGTGCCAGCAGTTTTGATGGGACGGTTCAAGAGACCCAGTACTTC.